The sequence of this TCR beta chain was determined in a study of control samples from healthy donors and cancer patients. CDR3 length: 14 amino acids. With V trimmed by 1 base and J by 2 bases, 5 bases remained unmatched. Germline lookup yields CDR1 GTSNPN and CDR2 SVGIG (reference sequence). TCRdb keeps only in-frame clones here, not all; method: immunoSEQ multiplex PCR. The table records some 20,000 clones, 88% of them present only once. The genes are TRBV30 and TRBJ2-7, with 7 bases identical to TRBD2. The sample taken for sequencing was PBMCs. The sequence was obtained from a woman between 55 and 75 years old with head and neck cancer. CDR3 nucleotides: TGTGCCTGGAGTGGGGCGGGAGAACCCTACGAGCAGTACTTC. Translating it yields CAWSGAGEPYEQYF.